Below, 10 T cell receptor beta chains from the same sample are listed, as sequenced in a study of T cells after yellow fever vaccination. A single record per CDR3 protein comes from TCRdb applying MiXCR to the 5' RACE reads. The sample consists of nearly 300,000 distinct CDR3 sequences, roughly 9% of them appearing once. The sample was CD4+ T cells sorted from PBMCs, taken 5 days after the yellow fever booster vaccination. Every receptor here comes from a man younger than 35 who received the YFV17D yellow fever vaccine.

This clonotype was observed a few times. The chain carries TRBV7-2 and TRBJ2-1, with D unclear. V lost 3 bases, J lost 7 bases, and 7 bases lay in between. CDR1 and CDR2 from the germline V gene are SGHTA and FQGNSA. This CDR3 has 12 amino acids. Here the CDR3 DNA reads TGTGCCAGCAGCTTTTGGGGTAATGAGCAGTTCTTC. Translating it yields CASSFWGNEQFF. Variable domain in full (rest from reference TRBV7-2 and TRBJ2-1): GAGVSQSPSNKVTEKGKDVELRCDPISGHTALYWYRQSLGQGLEFLIYFQGNSAPDKSGLPSDRFSAERTGGSVSTLTIQRTQQEDSAVYLCASSFWGNEQFFGPGTRLTVL.

This clonotype has more than one count but fewer than ten. This rearrangement joins TRBV28 to TRBJ2-3; 10 bases map to TRBD1. This CDR3 is 17 amino acids long. V gave up 4 bases and J gave up 5 bases; unmatched junction bases: 12. Germline assignment: CDR1 MDHEN and CDR2 SYDVKM. CDR3 in amino acids: CASSSSGTGVLVDTQYF. As DNA, the CDR3 is TGTGCCAGCAGTTCCTCCGGGACAGGGGTGTTGGTAGATACGCAGTATTTT. The full variable domain, its missing parts supplied by reference TRBV28 and TRBJ2-3, is DVKVTQSSRYLVKRTGEKVFLECVQDMDHENMFWYRQDPGLGLRLIYFSYDVKMKEKGDIPEGYSVSREKKERFSLILESASTNQTSMYLCASSSSGTGVLVDTQYFGPGTRLTVL.

In DNA form, the CDR3 reads TGCGCCAGCAGCCAAATGGGTTGGGAGCAGTACTTC. This codes for CASSQMGWEQYF. The chain joins TRBV4-1 to TRBJ2-7; no clear D gene. CDR3 length: 12 residues. Germline CDR1 is MGHRA and CDR2 is YSYEKL. The V end was cut by 2 bases, the J end by 7 bases, with 9 bases between.

This clonotype came up a few times. The chain is built from TRBV7-3 and TRBJ2-1; D possibly corresponds to TRBD2 (5 bases). The V gene lost 1 base and the J gene lost 6 bases, with 10 bases spanning the gap. The CDR3 totals 14 residues. Germline V gene data show CDR1 as SGHTA and CDR2 as FQGTGA. The DNA for the CDR3 is TGTGCCAGCAGCTTAATGGGAGCTACCAATGAGCAGTTCTTC. Translated, it gives CASSLMGATNEQFF. The full variable domain, rest sourced from reference TRBV7-3 and TRBJ2-1, is GAGVSQTPSNKVTEKGKYVELRCDPISGHTALYWYRQSLGQGPEFLIYFQGTGAADDSGLPNDRFFAVRPEGSVSTLKIQRTERGDSAVYLCASSLMGATNEQFFGPGTRLTVL.

Comments on this clonotype: An end of the junction does not agree with germline; a read error may underlie this. This chain uses TRBV20-1 with TRBJ1-6, with 7 bases matching TRBD1. CDR1 is DFQATT and CDR2 is SNEGSKA in the germline V gene (reference sequence). The CDR3 contains 15 residues. DNA of the CDR3: TGCAGTGCCAGAGGATACAGGGGAGGAAATTCACCCCTCCACTTT. It specifies CSARGYRGGNSPLHF.

This clonotype was seen a handful of times. This chain uses TRBV10-3 with TRBJ1-4; 7 bases line up with TRBD1. Germline-derived CDR1 and CDR2 are ENHRY and SYGVKD. With 6 bases clipped from V and 8 bases from J, the junction kept 15 bases outside the gene matches. This CDR3 region has 16 residues. CDR3 sequence (DNA): TGTGCCATCAGGGAGGGGACGACAGGGCCGGGGGAAAAACTGTTTTTT. It specifies CAIREGTTGPGEKLFF.

V and J are TRBV7-6 and TRBJ2-5; tentative D call: TRBD1 (5 bases). This CDR3 spans 14 amino acids. Germline CDR1 and CDR2: SGHVS and FNYEAQ. The V end lost 4 bases, the J end lost 5 bases, and 14 bases lay between the germline ends. The CDR3 spells CASSSDIDNETQYF. In DNA, the CDR3 is TGTGCCAGCAGCTCGGACATCGACAACGAGACCCAGTACTTC.

This clonotype was seen a handful of times. V gene TRBV18 combines with J gene TRBJ1-2, with TRBD1 as a possible D gene (5 bases). CDR1 is KGHSH and CDR2 is LQKENI in the germline V gene. The V and J ends lost 3 bases and 8 bases respectively, with 13 bases between them. There are 13 residues in the CDR3. CDR3 in amino acids: CASSPSGEHGYTF. CDR3 nucleotide sequence: TGTGCCAGCTCACCGTCGGGGGAACACGGCTACACCTTC.

The chain is built from TRBV3-2 and TRBJ2-1; the DNA was not compared with TRBD1, the D call given in the table. TRBV3-2 is assigned pseudogene status. This CDR3 is 16 amino acids long. CDR3 in amino acids: CASSPRGESSYNEQFF. The CDR3 DNA sequence: TGTGCCAGCAGCCCCCGGGGAGAGAGCTCCTACAATGAGCAGTTCTTC.

This clonotype was seen ten or more times. The chain joins TRBV30 to TRBJ1-2; TRBD1 matches 8 bases. The CDR3 runs 13 residues. The trim removed 4 bases at V and 7 bases at J, leaving 8 bases unmatched. Germline lookup yields CDR1 GTSNPN and CDR2 SVGIG (reference sequence). In DNA form, the CDR3 reads TGTGCCTGGAAAAGGGACAGGCCAGGTGGCTACACCTTC. Translating it yields CAWKRDRPGGYTF.